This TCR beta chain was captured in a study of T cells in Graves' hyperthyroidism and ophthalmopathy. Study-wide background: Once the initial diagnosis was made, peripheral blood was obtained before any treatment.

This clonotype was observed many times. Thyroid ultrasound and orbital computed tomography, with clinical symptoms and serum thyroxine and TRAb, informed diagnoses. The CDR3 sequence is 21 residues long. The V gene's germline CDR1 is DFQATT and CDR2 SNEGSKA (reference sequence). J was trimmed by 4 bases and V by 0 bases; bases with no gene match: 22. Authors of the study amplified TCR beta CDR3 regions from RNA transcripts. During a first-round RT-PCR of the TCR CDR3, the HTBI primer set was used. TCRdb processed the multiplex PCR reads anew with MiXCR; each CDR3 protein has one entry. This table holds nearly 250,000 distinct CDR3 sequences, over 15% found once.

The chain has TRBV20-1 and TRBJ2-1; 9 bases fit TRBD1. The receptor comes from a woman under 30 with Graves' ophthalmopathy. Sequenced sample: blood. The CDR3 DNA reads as TGCAGTGCTAGAGATCATCTACGTTATCCGCAGGGACAGGGTGTTTACAATGAGCAGTTCTTC. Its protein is CSARDHLRYPQGQGVYNEQFF.